The 10 T cell receptor beta chains below come from one sample, sequenced in a study of molecular identifiers for immune sequencing clone quantification. TCRdb re-analysed the PCR reads in MiXCR, keeping a single row per CDR3 protein. The table shows approximately 100,000 distinct CDR3 sequences, with roughly 38% occurring only once. Sequencing was done on a sample of naive CD8+ T cells from blood, with Jurkat cell RNA spiked in. Noted subset: FACS-sorted CD8+CD4-CCR7+CD45RA+ naive T cells. These receptor sequences come from a human donor in good health. Some libraries in this study had Jurkat cell RNA spiked in.

A few counts support this clonotype. V and J are TRBV7-9 and TRBJ1-5; D call uncertain. In germline, CDR1 is SEHNR, CDR2 FQNEAQ (reference sequence). This CDR3 contains 12 residues. V was clipped by 0 bases and J by 15 bases, with 12 bases between them. The CDR3 protein is CASSLAAGPWHF. CDR3 nucleotide sequence: TGTGCCAGCAGCTTAGCGGCTGGACCCTGGCATTTT.

This clonotype has a count of ten or more. This chain uses TRBV13 with TRBJ2-7; D may be TRBD2 (7 bases). The CDR3 consists of 14 residues. Looked up from germline, CDR1 is PRHDT and CDR2 is FYEKMQ (reference sequence). Between the trimmed V and J ends, which lost 5 bases and 3 bases, there was a span of 14 bases. CDR3 protein: CASSLGGAGYEQYF. Here the CDR3 DNA reads TGTGCCAGCAGCCTGGGGGGGGCCGGCTACGAGCAGTACTTC.

This clonotype was picked up one time. A read error may explain this, as a much larger clone is one base away. The chain couples TRBV20-1 to TRBJ1-1; D might be TRBD1 (5 bases). The V gene's germline CDR1 is DFQATT and CDR2 SNEGSKA (reference sequence). This CDR3 has 14 residues. In nucleotides, the CDR3 is TGCAGTGCCCCCGGGGAGGGGATGAACACTGAAGCTATCTTT. This gives the protein CSAPGEGMNTEAIF.

About this clonotype itself: This may stem from a read error, because a much larger clone lies one nucleotide away. The V and J genes are TRBV28 and TRBJ2-5, with no clear D. The CDR3 is 11 amino acids. CDR1 and CDR2 from the germline V gene are MDHEN and SYDVKM. The CDR3 reads CASSSEEPQYF. The CDR3 DNA is TGTGCCAGCAGTTCCGAAGAGCCCCAGTACTTC.

The genes are TRBV14 and TRBJ2-3, with no clear D. CDR3 length equals 15 residues. Germline V gene lookup returns CDR1 SGHDN and CDR2 FVKESK. Deletions cut 2 bases from V and 6 bases from J, with 15 bases between. CDR3 protein: CASSQYITDPDTQYF. The DNA of the CDR3 is TGTGCCAGCAGCCAATACATCACCGATCCTGATACGCAGTATTTT.

This chain joins TRBV27 and TRBJ2-7; no clear D gene. The CDR3 is 14 amino acids. The V end was cut by 0 bases, the J end by 5 bases, with 11 bases between. Germline V gene lookup returns CDR1 MNHEY and CDR2 SMNVEV (reference sequence). The CDR3: CASSLSSRFHEQYF. The CDR3 nucleotides read TGTGCCAGCAGTTTATCGAGCCGGTTCCACGAGCAGTACTTC.

This clonotype was picked up many times. The chain couples TRBV12-3 or TRBV12-4 to TRBJ2-3; D unresolved. There are 13 residues in the CDR3. Trimming left V 6 bases short and J 2 bases short, with 9 bases between. The CDR3 loop is CASRDTHTDTQYF. As DNA, the CDR3 is TGTGCCAGCAGAGATACACACACAGATACGCAGTATTTT.

The sample holds a few counts of this clonotype. J is TRBJ1-1 and V is TRBV21-1; TRBD1 is the table's D call and was not checked against the DNA. TRBV21-1 is a pseudogene segment. The CDR3 has 14 residues. CDR3 sequence (DNA): TGTGCCAGCAGCAAAGGGACAGGGGGCGCAGAAGCTTTCTTT. Translating it yields CASSKGTGGAEAFF.

V is TRBV7-9 and J is TRBJ2-2, with 8 bases aligning to TRBD2. The CDR3 contains 18 residues. The germline V gene encodes CDR1 SEHNR and CDR2 FQNEAQ (reference sequence). Trimming took 5 bases from V and 5 from J; bases not matched to a gene: 16. This CDR3 reads CASSESPRKSGRTGELFF. The DNA of the CDR3 is TGTGCCAGCAGCGAATCACCAAGGAAAAGCGGGAGAACCGGGGAGCTGTTTTTT.

In the case of this clonotype: At one end the junction does not follow the germline gene, possibly because of a read error. The chain is built from TRBV5-3 and TRBJ2-7; 10 positions match TRBD2. TRBV5-3 has ORF status, its function being uncertain. The CDR3 is made up of 17 amino acids. CDR3: CASSLGGLAESSYEQYF. The CDR3 nucleotides are TGTGCCAGCAGCTTGGGCGGACTAGCGGAAAGCTCCTACGAGCAGTACTTC.